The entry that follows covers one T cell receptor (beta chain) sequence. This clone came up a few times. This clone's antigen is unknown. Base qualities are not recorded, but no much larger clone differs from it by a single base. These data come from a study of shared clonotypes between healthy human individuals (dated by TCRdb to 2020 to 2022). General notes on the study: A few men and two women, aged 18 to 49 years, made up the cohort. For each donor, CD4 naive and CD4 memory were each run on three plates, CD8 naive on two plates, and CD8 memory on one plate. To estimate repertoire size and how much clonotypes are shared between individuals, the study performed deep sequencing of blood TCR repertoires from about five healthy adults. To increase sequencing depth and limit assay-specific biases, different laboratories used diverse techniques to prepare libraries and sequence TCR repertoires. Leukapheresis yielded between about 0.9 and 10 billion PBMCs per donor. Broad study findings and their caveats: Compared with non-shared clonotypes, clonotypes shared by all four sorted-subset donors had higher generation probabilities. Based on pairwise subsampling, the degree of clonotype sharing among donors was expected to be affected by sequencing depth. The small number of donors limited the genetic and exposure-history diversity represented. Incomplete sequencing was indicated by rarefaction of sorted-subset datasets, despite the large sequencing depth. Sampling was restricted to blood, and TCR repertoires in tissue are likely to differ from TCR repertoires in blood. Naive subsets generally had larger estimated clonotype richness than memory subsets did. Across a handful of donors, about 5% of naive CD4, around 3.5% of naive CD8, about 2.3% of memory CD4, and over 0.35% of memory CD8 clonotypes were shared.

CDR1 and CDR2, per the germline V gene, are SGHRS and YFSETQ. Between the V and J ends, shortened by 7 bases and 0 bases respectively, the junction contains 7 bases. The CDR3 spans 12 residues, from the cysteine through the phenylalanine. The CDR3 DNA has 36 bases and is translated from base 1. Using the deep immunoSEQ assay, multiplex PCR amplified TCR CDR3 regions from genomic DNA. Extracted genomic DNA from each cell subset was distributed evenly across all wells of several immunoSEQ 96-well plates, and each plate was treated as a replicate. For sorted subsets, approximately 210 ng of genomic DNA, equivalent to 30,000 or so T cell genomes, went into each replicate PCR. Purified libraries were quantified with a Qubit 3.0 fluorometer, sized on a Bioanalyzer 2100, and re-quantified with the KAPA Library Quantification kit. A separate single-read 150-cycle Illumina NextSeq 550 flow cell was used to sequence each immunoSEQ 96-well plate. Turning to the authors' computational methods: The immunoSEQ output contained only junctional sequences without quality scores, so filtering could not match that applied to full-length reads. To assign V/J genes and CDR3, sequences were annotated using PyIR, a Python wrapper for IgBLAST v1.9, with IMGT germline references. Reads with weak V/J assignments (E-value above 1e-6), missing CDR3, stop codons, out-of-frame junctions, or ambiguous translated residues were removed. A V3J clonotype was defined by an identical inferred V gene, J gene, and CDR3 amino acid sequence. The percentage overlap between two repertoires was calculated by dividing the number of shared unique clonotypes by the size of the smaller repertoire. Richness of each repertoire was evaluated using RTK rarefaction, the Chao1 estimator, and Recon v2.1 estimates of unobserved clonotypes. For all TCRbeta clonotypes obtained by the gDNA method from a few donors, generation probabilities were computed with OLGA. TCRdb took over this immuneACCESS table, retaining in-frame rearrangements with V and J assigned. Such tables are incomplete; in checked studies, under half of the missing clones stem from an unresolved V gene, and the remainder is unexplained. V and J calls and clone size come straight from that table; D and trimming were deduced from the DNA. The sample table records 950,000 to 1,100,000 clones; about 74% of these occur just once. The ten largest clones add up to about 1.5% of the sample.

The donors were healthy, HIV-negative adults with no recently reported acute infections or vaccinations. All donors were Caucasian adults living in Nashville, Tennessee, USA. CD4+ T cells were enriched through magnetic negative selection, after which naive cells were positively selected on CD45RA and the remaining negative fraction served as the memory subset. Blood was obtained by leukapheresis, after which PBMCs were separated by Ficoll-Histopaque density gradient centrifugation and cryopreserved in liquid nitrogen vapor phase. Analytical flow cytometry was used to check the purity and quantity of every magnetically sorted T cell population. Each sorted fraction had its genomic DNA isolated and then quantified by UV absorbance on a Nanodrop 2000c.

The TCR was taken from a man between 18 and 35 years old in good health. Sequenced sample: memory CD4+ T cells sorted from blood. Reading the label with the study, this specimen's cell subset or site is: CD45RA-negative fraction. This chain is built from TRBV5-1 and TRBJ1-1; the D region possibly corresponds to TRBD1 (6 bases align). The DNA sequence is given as TGCGCCAGCGGACAGATGAACACTGAAGCTTTCTTT. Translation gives CASGQMNTEAFF.